The source of this T cell receptor (beta chain) is a study of cytomegalovirus exposure and HLA in healthy donors. As for the study in general: In terms of ancestry, the Caucasian-associated cluster contained about 80% of the 398 genotyped donors. Notes on the study in general: An assumption of roughly uniform sequencing depth across donors underlay the presence/absence analyses. Testing in vitro showed a few CMV-associated chains specific for CMV antigens.

Amplification used 60 Vbeta primers and 13 Jbeta primers. The protocol was immunoSEQ multiplex PCR, while the TCRdb copy is restricted to in-frame clones and leaves out a portion. The sample lists 150,000 to 200,000 clones, 70% occurring once. A remark on this clone: Its antigen is still unknown.

Germline values: CDR1 PRHDT, CDR2 FYEKMQ (reference sequence). This CDR3 is 19 amino acids long. Trimming at V came to 5 bases and at J to 1 base, leaving 11 bases not matched to a gene. The source material was PBMCs. The source of this sequence is a man between 18 and 29 years old in good health and CMV-seropositive. This chain joins TRBV13 and TRBJ2-3, with TRBD2 identical over 14 bases. CDR3 region: CASSLRPGLAGAGTDTQYF. The DNA of the CDR3 is TGTGCCAGCAGCCTACGACCGGGACTAGCGGGAGCGGGCACAGATACGCAGTATTTT.